These T cell receptor beta chains were read from a single sample in a study of identical twins. TCRdb processed the 5' RACE reads anew with MiXCR; each CDR3 protein has one entry. This table holds roughly 1.6 million distinct CDR3 sequences, less than 40% found once. Input material: cord blood. The receptor set was obtained from a newborn girl in good health. CDR3s include the opening cysteine and the closing phenylalanine or tryptophan.

V: TRBV4-2; length: 16; J: TRBJ1-5; CDR3: CASSGVGDRGNQPQHF
V: TRBV19; length: 14; J: TRBJ1-2; CDR3: CASTPQREGNGYTF
V: TRBV4-1; length: 15; J: NA; CDR3: CASSQGLAGLYEQYF
V: TRBV5-1; length: 14; J: TRBJ1-2; CDR3: CASSHGQGRNGYTF
V: TRBV27; length: 14; J: TRBJ2-1; CDR3: CASNLAGDYNEQFF
V: TRBV4-1; length: 16; J: TRBJ2-1; CDR3: CASSHPSGSSYNEQFF
V: TRBV19; length: 14; J: TRBJ2-1; CDR3: CASRLGLAGLEQFF
V: TRBV20-1; length: 15; J: TRBJ1-2; CDR3: CSARDPAGGGWGYTF
V: TRBV12-3/TRBV12-4; length: 15; J: TRBJ2-1; CDR3: CASRIRWASYNEQFF
V: TRBV20-1; length: 13; J: TRBJ2-3; CDR3: CSVRTSLFNEQYF
V: TRBV4-1; length: 14; J: TRBJ2-7; CDR3: CASSQGALSDEQYF
V: TRBV3-1; length: 14; J: TRBJ1-2; CDR3: CASSQDGANYGYTF
V: TRBV20-1; length: 12; J: TRBJ2-3; CDR3: CSASTSGTRPYF
V: TRBV30; length: 17; J: TRBJ2-1; CDR3: CAWSPPDYRGTYNEQFF
V: TRBV12-3/TRBV12-4; length: 18; J: TRBJ2-1; CDR3: CARSPPLTSGRFWETQFF
V: TRBV7-2; length: 14; J: TRBJ1-2; CDR3: CASSPIRGGDGYTF
V: TRBV20-1; length: 15; J: TRBJ2-7; CDR3: CSARDWAGLSYEQYF
V: TRBV20-1; length: 16; J: TRBJ1-6; CDR3: CTASRVQSSYNSPLHF
V: TRBV12-5; length: 14; J: TRBJ2-3; CDR3: CASAKQGGTDTQYF
V: TRBV20-1; length: 16; J: TRBJ2-7; CDR3: CSASIAGGPIRYEQYF
V: TRBV20-1; length: 12; J: TRBJ2-5; CDR3: CSAPTGGETQYF
V: TRBV3-1; length: 13; J: TRBJ2-7; CDR3: CASSQVLSYEQYF
V: TRBV13; length: 15; J: TRBJ2-7; CDR3: CASSLGLIPNYEQYF
V: TRBV3-1; length: 11; J: TRBJ2-7; CDR3: CASGATYEQYF
V: TRBV28; length: 13; J: TRBJ1-2; CDR3: CASGDRAIYGYTF
V: TRBV20-1; length: 16; J: TRBJ2-7; CDR3: CSARVSGSVKKNEQYF
V: TRBV3-1; length: 15; J: TRBJ2-5; CDR3: CASSQFIHSQETQYF
V: TRBV5-1; length: 14; J: TRBJ2-3; CDR3: CASRASGRLDTQYF
V: TRBV27; length: 15; J: NA; CDR3: CASSFPRGAKNIQYF
V: TRBV2; length: 14; J: TRBJ1-2; CDR3: CASREQGRGLSYTF
V: TRBV20-1; length: 15; J: TRBJ2-1; CDR3: CSAREPGLAYNEQFF
V: TRBV3-1; length: 15; J: TRBJ2-7; CDR3: CASSRSSGGSYEQYF
V: TRBV27; length: 15; J: TRBJ2-7; CDR3: CASSFVGIPLGEQYF
V: TRBV7-9; length: 15; J: TRBJ2-3; CDR3: CASSLPGQGSDTQYF
V: TRBV15; length: 17; J: TRBJ2-3; CDR3: CATSRDRGSMKPDTQYF
V: TRBV29-1; length: 13; J: TRBJ1-5; CDR3: CSVRGGSNQPQHF
V: TRBV18; length: 17; J: TRBJ2-1; CDR3: CASSQKATGLVGNEQFF
V: TRBV28; length: 20; J: TRBJ2-5; CDR3: CASSLHLWGTTQGSYNEQYF
V: TRBV3-1; length: 16; J: TRBJ1-3; CDR3: CASSRFPQGAGNTIYF
V: TRBV6-1; length: 15; J: NA; CDR3: CASSVRDRTSYEQYF
V: TRBV10-3; length: 14; J: TRBJ2-7; CDR3: CAISRTGGDYEQYF
V: TRBV12-3/TRBV12-4; length: 14; J: TRBJ2-7; CDR3: CANSFTDRSYEQYF
V: TRBV12-3/TRBV12-4; length: 16; J: TRBJ2-2; CDR3: CASSLGSGFKTGELFF
V: TRBV20-1; length: 14; J: TRBJ2-1; CDR3: CSVYSSLVSNEQFF
V: TRBV12-3/TRBV12-4; length: 13; J: TRBJ2-7; CDR3: CASSGQGGCEQYF
V: TRBV20-1; length: 12; J: TRBJ2-3; CDR3: CSAPTSWDTQYF
V: TRBV5-1; length: 14; J: TRBJ1-2; CDR3: CASSIADRVDGYTF
V: TRBV13; length: 15; J: TRBJ1-6; CDR3: CASSLWSSYNSPLHF
V: TRBV25-1; length: 18; J: TRBJ2-1; CDR3: CASRGSRDRLISYNEQFF
V: TRBV5-6; length: 15; J: TRBJ2-7; CDR3: CASSFGRTGGYEQYF
V: TRBV19; length: 15; J: TRBJ2-7; CDR3: CASTLGARDVNEQYF
V: TRBV29-1; length: 16; J: TRBJ1-1; CDR3: CSVEDMTGALNTEAFF
V: TRBV11-2; length: 14; J: NA; CDR3: CASSLTSGNDEQYF
V: TRBV7-9; length: 15; J: TRBJ1-2; CDR3: CASSLVTVPGGGYTF
V: TRBV5-5; length: 15; J: TRBJ2-7; CDR3: CASSFSLAGGREQYF
V: TRBV5-1; length: 16; J: TRBJ2-5; CDR3: CASSRTPGRGQETQYF
V: TRBV7-2; length: 15; J: TRBJ2-3; CDR3: CASSYEELVAHTQYF
V: TRBV20-1; length: 13; J: NA; CDR3: CSARWTGAETQFF
V: TRBV3-1; length: 13; J: TRBJ1-4; CDR3: CASSQARNEKLFF
V: TRBV24-1; length: 16; J: TRBJ2-1; CDR3: CATSPPSSGSYNEQFF